This is a list of T cell receptor beta chains from one sample in a study of control samples from healthy donors and cancer patients. Only in-frame clones appear in the TCRdb table, and some are missing; sequencing was by immunoSEQ multiplex PCR. The table shows roughly 120,000 clones, with approximately 90% occurring only once. Sequencing was performed on blood. These receptors all come from a woman aged 45 to 65 in good health. Both conserved end residues are trimmed from each CDR3. Each record gives: V gene, CDR3 protein.

TRBV5-1	ASSLAQRGGPQDEQF
TRBV19	ASSIGPGNYGYT
TRBV5-1	ASSLSNEKLF
TRBV7-9	ASSLVGSGANVLT
TRBV19	ASSSGITYNEQF
TRBV18	ASSPGTDINEAF
TRBV18	ASLGTGVSTDTQY
TRBV24-1	ATKTPGATGELF
TRBV6-5	ASSLQGPLTNEKLF
TRBV24-1	ATKPGHFSSTDTQY
TRBV6-5	ASSQGGETQY
TRBV29-1	SVSQDGYT
TRBV6-5	ASSSDRGTYNEQF
TRBV14	ASSHSYEQY
TRBV29-1	SVEGESAGETDTQY
TRBV5-1	ASSRGQGNEKLF
TRBV11-3	ASSLAGFTGELF
TRBV10-3	AISETYGYT
TRBV5-6	ASTVSYNSPLH
TRBV19	ASSSGLPFGVSPLH
TRBV3-1/TRBV3-2	ASSQARLGPSGRGSYNEQF
TRBV11-2	ASSLSGSGGPTYEQY
TRBV14	ASSPPAGEAF
TRBV3-1/TRBV3-2	ASSRTSGYNEQF